These T cell receptor beta chains were read from a single sample in a study of cytomegalovirus exposure and HLA in healthy donors. Assay used: immunoSEQ multiplex PCR; TCRdb lists only in-frame clones, some missing. The sample shows some 120,000 clones, around 77% of them seen only once. Sequencing was done on a sample of PBMCs. All receptors derive from a human donor in good health. Each CDR3 is given with its conserved first and last residue. Each record gives: CDR3 protein, V gene, J gene, clone size. Clone size is not always given. Where it is, it says once, few, many or a class for expanded clones.

CASSVAFEQYF	TRBV28	TRBJ2-7	-
CASSPTSGRTDTQYF	TRBV18	TRBJ2-3	once
CASSPGGLAGAQYF	TRBV5-5	TRBJ2-7	-
CASSIQETQYF	TRBV7-9	TRBJ2-5	once
CASSIGRQGVGIQYF	TRBV19	TRBJ2-4	-
CASSQDLVGSYNEQFF	TRBV4-2	TRBJ2-1	-
CASSLRLAGYNEQFF	TRBV7-8	TRBJ2-1	-
CAISSGGETQYF	TRBV10-3	TRBJ2-5	-
CASSFRTSGRADEQFF	TRBV5-1	TRBJ2-1	-
CASSPRPGTSGGTDTQYF	TRBV7-2	TRBJ2-3	once
CASSHDTPLTSGSKAGELFF	TRBV4-1	TRBJ2-2	few
CGTRTARTSYGYTF	TRBV6-5	TRBJ1-2	few
CASSVEGGGRDTQYF	TRBV9	TRBJ2-3	-
CASSESGTLITDTQYF	TRBV5-1	TRBJ2-3	-
CASSWGPGDVETQYF	TRBV5-1	TRBJ2-5	few
CASSGGVQPTEQFF	TRBV9	TRBJ2-1	-
CAWEASAGGYYGYTF	TRBV30	TRBJ1-2	-
CASSIRQGSTDTQYF	TRBV7-8	TRBJ2-3	-
CATSRDRGHNSPLHF	TRBV15	TRBJ1-6	-
CASSTGQGGSNSPLHF	TRBV5-1	TRBJ1-6	-
CASRGSQVYGYTF	TRBV28	TRBJ1-2	-
CASSWGGEAREQYF	TRBV5-1	TRBJ2-7	few
CASSFGGGSGNTIYF	TRBV28	TRBJ1-3	-
CASSLRQGAVETQYF	TRBV5-5	TRBJ2-5	-
CASSLWYDRVGSPLHF	TRBV28	TRBJ1-6	-
CASSISGRVAGGYNEQFF	TRBV4-1	TRBJ2-1	-
CASSSRTGVGYQPQHF	TRBV28	TRBJ1-5	-